Given below is one T cell receptor (beta chain) in context. The antigen remains undetermined. The ends lost 3 bases at V and 7 bases at J; junction bases unmatched: 10. Germline CDR1 and CDR2: MDHEN and SYDVKM. The CDR3 extends over 15 amino acids. Amplification of TCR beta CDR3 regions was performed using RNA transcripts as template. HTBI primers were used for first-round RT-PCR of the TCR CDR3. TCRdb ran MiXCR on the multiplex PCR reads and lists one entry per CDR3 protein. The table includes 500,000 or so distinct CDR3 sequences, about a sixth detected once. This sample is drawn from a study of T cells in Graves' hyperthyroidism and ophthalmopathy. Regarding the study as a whole: The model forecast ophthalmopathy, anticipating it by a median about 6.5 months before onset.

In making diagnoses, clinical symptoms, serum thyroxine and TRAb, thyroid ultrasound and orbital computed tomography were all used. The source of this sequence is a woman aged 18 to 35 with Graves' ophthalmopathy. The rearrangement joins TRBV28 to TRBJ2-5; 8 bases fit TRBD1. Sample: blood. CDR3: CASSLWQGAEWTQYF. The CDR3 DNA follows: TGTGCCAGCAGTTTGTGGCAGGGGGCTGAATGGACCCAGTACTTC. Using reference TRBV28 and TRBJ2-5 for the parts outside the CDR3, the full variable domain is DVKVTQSSRYLVKRTGEKVFLECVQDMDHENMFWYRQDPGLGLRLIYFSYDVKMKEKGDIPEGYSVSREKKERFSLILESASTNQTSMYLCASSLWQGAEWTQYFGPGTRLLVL.